Below are 17 T cell receptor beta chains sequenced from a single sample in a study of cytomegalovirus exposure and HLA in healthy donors. Using immunoSEQ multiplex PCR, the repertoire was profiled, and TCRdb retains in-frame clones only, with some absent. This table has around 130,000 clones, about 84% appearing once. Sequencing was carried out using PBMCs. Receptor source: a woman between 25 and 40 years old in good health and CMV-seronegative.

The chain is built from TRBV4-2 and TRBJ2-7, with a possible D match to TRBD1 (6 bases). The CDR3 has 16 amino acids. The V gene lost 0 bases and the J gene lost 2 bases, with 14 bases spanning the gap. CDR1 and CDR2 from the germline V gene are LGHNA and YNFKEQ. CDR3 DNA sequence: TGTGCCAGCAGCCAAGACGTAAGCGACAGGACCTACGAGCAGTACTTC. This gives the protein CASSQDVSDRTYEQYF.

The DNA for the CDR3 is TGCGCCAGCAGCTCCATGACAGGGCCCTACGAGCAGTACTTC. Protein: CASSSMTGPYEQYF. The chain couples TRBV5-1 to TRBJ2-7, with 7 bases fitting TRBD1. The germline gives CDR1 SGHRS, CDR2 YFSETQ. This CDR3 has 14 amino acids. V was clipped by 3 bases and J by 2 bases; unmatched bases: 5.

This clone has just one count. The germline gene is not matched at one end of the junction; a read error may be the cause. This chain joins TRBV29-1 and TRBJ1-2; TRBD1 matches at 8 bases. The CDR3 runs 12 residues. Germline V gene sequence: CDR1 SQVTM, CDR2 ANQGSEA. CDR3: CSVEGGTGLLLF. The CDR3 DNA reads TGCAGCGTTGAAGGAGGGACAGGCCTCCTATTATTC.

The rearrangement links TRBV4-3 to TRBJ2-7, with D possibly TRBD2 on 5 matching bases. The CDR3 covers 15 residues. V was shortened by 0 bases and J by 0 bases, with 9 bases between the two germline ends. Germline assignment: CDR1 LGHNA and CDR2 YSLEER. CDR3 DNA sequence: TGCGCCAGCAGCCAAGAGCCAGGACTCTCCTACGAGCAGTACTTC. Translating it yields CASSQEPGLSYEQYF.

This rearrangement joins TRBV9 to TRBJ1-3, with D hard to call. V lost 0 bases and J lost 0, with 10 bases in between. This CDR3 comprises 16 residues. CDR1 and CDR2 (germline): SGDLS, YYNGEE. The DNA for the CDR3 is TGTGCCAGCAGCGTAGATCGGGCGGGCTCTGGAAACACCATATATTTT. It specifies CASSVDRAGSGNTIYF.

The chain uses TRBV25-1 and TRBJ2-2; 7 positions match TRBD1. V trimming: 5 bases; J trimming: 4 bases; junction bases outside the gene matches: 7. Germline CDR1 reads MGHDK; CDR2 reads SYGVNS. The CDR3 totals 15 residues. The CDR3 loop reads CASSIGGTVTGELFF. The CDR3 nucleotides are TGTGCCAGCAGTATAGGGGGCACGGTCACCGGGGAGCTGTTTTTT. Filled out from reference TRBV25-1 and TRBJ2-2, the complete variable domain reads EADIYQTPRYLVIGTGKKITLECSQTMGHDKMYWYQQDPGMELHLIHYSYGVNSTEKGDLSSESTVSRIRTEHFPLTLESARPSHTSQYLCASSIGGTVTGELFFGEGSRLTVL.

This clone was detected once. The V and J genes are TRBV7-4 and TRBJ1-2, with D possibly being TRBD1 (5 bases). This CDR3 spans 19 amino acids. In germline, CDR1 is SGHVT, CDR2 SQSDAQ. The germline V and J ends were trimmed by 3 bases and 2 bases, with 25 bases remaining between them. CDR3 coding DNA: TGTGCCAGCAGCTTCCCGAATTGTTTGGCGGGGGTATTAAACTATGGCTACACCTTC. Its protein is CASSFPNCLAGVLNYGYTF.

This clone was observed a single time. V usage is TRBV19 and J usage is TRBJ1-2; TRBD1 might be the D (6 bases). Deletions cut 6 bases from V and 6 bases from J, with 20 bases between. Germline-derived CDR1 and CDR2 are LNHDA and SQIVND (reference sequence). The CDR3 has 15 residues. The CDR3 nucleotides read TGTGCCAGTAGAACCTCCGGCGGACAGATGCATGGCTACACCTTC. It yields the protein CASRTSGGQMHGYTF.

The chain joins TRBV6-6 to TRBJ2-7; D possibly corresponds to TRBD2 (6 bases). Trimming left V 7 bases short and J 3 bases short, with 16 bases between. Germline V lookup: CDR1 MNHNY, CDR2 SVGAGI (reference sequence). The CDR3 is 14 residues long. The DNA of the CDR3 is TGTGCCAGCACCGTGGCGGGGATGTACTACGAGCAGTACTTC. Its translation is CASTVAGMYYEQYF.

V and J are TRBV7-8 and TRBJ1-5; D is undetermined. The CDR3 is 15 residues long. Between the trimmed V and J ends, which lost 1 base and 0 bases, there was a span of 7 bases. Germline lookup yields CDR1 SGHVS and CDR2 FQNEAQ. The CDR3 here is CASSLDRFSNQPQHF. The DNA of the CDR3 is TGTGCCAGCAGCTTAGACAGATTTAGCAATCAGCCCCAGCATTTT.

CDR3 region: CASSLGGGGGGYTF. The DNA of the CDR3 is TGTGCCAGCAGCTTAGGGGGCGGCGGGGGCGGCTACACCTTC. V is TRBV11-2 and J is TRBJ1-2; tentative D call: TRBD1 (6 bases). This CDR3 comprises 14 residues. Trimming cost V 1 base and J 8 bases, with 14 bases left between them. The germline CDR1 and CDR2 sequences are SGHAT and FQNNGV.

In its sample, this clone was seen once. Other DNA sequences from this sample encode an identical CDR3 as well. J is TRBJ2-1 and V is TRBV18; D remains ambiguous. CDR1 and CDR2 from the germline V gene are KGHSH and LQKENI. The CDR3 runs to 13 residues. The ends were cut back, 3 bases at V and 8 bases at J, with 11 bases in the middle. Written as DNA, the CDR3 is TGTGCCAGCTCACCCACCCGCGGAGATGAGCAGTTCTTC. Amino acid sequence: CASSPTRGDEQFF.

This clone was seen just once. The CDR3, as DNA: TGTGCCAGCAGTTTGTTGGGACTAGCGGGGGGGTCCTCTTTATACAATGAGCAGTTCTTC. This sequence encodes CASSLLGLAGGSSLYNEQFF. The gene calls are TRBV27 and TRBJ2-1; TRBD2 matches 16 bases. The CDR3 loop spans 20 amino acids. Germline V CDR1 and CDR2: MNHEY, SMNVEV (reference sequence). V shed 3 bases and J 4 bases; nucleotides not matched to a gene: 12.

CDR3 region: CAWTRQGSGGYTF. The DNA of the CDR3 is TGTGCCTGGACACGACAGGGGTCCGGCGGCTACACCTTC. The chain is built from TRBV30 and TRBJ1-2, with TRBD1 identical over 8 bases. This CDR3 is built from 13 residues. Germline V gene lookup returns CDR1 GTSNPN and CDR2 SVGIG (reference sequence). The trim removed 4 bases at V and 8 bases at J, leaving 9 bases unmatched.

On this clone: The junction does not match germline at one end; this may be a read error. The V gene is TRBV7-2, the J gene TRBJ2-3, with 7 bases matching TRBD1. This CDR3 is built from 17 residues. Germline V gene sequence: CDR1 SGHTA, CDR2 FQGNSA. The CDR3 loop reads CATSSAYRGSSTDTQYF. Here the CDR3 DNA reads TGTGCCACCAGCAGCGCTTACAGGGGCTCTAGCACAGATACGCAGTATTTT.

This clone was detected only once. The rearrangement uses TRBV6-6 and TRBJ1-1; D is unclear. V lost 2 bases and J 1 base, leaving 5 bases between the germline ends. The CDR3 has 13 amino acids. Germline V gene sequence: CDR1 MNHNY, CDR2 SVGAGI (reference sequence). CDR3 region: CASSYTTNTEAFF. The CDR3 DNA is TGTGCCAGCAGTTACACAACGAACACTGAAGCTTTCTTT.

V and J are TRBV7-2 and TRBJ1-2, with D maybe TRBD1 (6 bases). Germline V gene lookup returns CDR1 SGHTA and CDR2 FQGNSA. This CDR3 has 13 residues. Trimming removed 3 bases from V and 7 bases from J, with 12 bases in between. CDR3 sequence reads: CASSLDRGSGYTF. The CDR3 region has the DNA TGTGCCAGCAGCTTGGACAGAGGCTCTGGCTACACCTTC.